The 10 T cell receptor beta chains below come from one sample, sequenced in a study of identical twins. From the 5' RACE reads, TCRdb called clonotypes with MiXCR, one entry per CDR3 protein. The sample has about 100,000 distinct CDR3 sequences, 5.9% seen once. Material for sequencing was memory T cells sorted from blood. Receptor source: a woman between 50 and 59 years old in good health.

This clonotype was seen ten or more times. The V and J genes are TRBV4-1 and TRBJ1-1, with D uncertain. CDR3 length equals 11 residues. Germline V gene lookup returns CDR1 MGHRA and CDR2 YSYEKL. Trimming shortened V by 4 bases and J by 4 bases, and 4 bases separated the two germline ends. The CDR3 sequence is CASSRGTEAFF. The CDR3 DNA follows: TGCGCCAGCAGCCGGGGCACTGAAGCTTTCTTT.

The table lists this clonotype with many counts. The chain couples TRBV10-1 to TRBJ2-1; 13 bases fit TRBD2. Losses at the gene ends were 4 bases for V and 8 bases for J; bases not matched to a gene: 8. The CDR3 consists of 16 residues. Germline V gene data show CDR1 as WNHNN and CDR2 as SYGVQD (reference sequence). The DNA of the CDR3 is TGCGCCAGCAGTGGTATTGAGACTAGCGGGAGGTATGAGCAGTTCTTC. Translated, it gives CASSGIETSGRYEQFF.

Concerning this clonotype: Possible read error: a much larger clone is one base away. V and J are TRBV5-1 and TRBJ2-2; 9 bases line up with TRBD1. This CDR3 comprises 18 residues. The germline V gene has CDR1 SGHRS and CDR2 YFSETQ. The CDR3 reads CASILVSVGTGSPGELFF. In DNA form, the CDR3 reads TGCGCCAGCATCTTGGTATCAGTGGGGACAGGGTCCCCCGGGGAGCTGTTTTTT. Complete variable domain (other parts from reference TRBV5-1 and TRBJ2-2): KAGVTQTPRYLIKTRGQQVTLSCSPISGHRSVSWYQQTPGQGLQFLFEYFSETQRNKGNFPGRFSGRQFSNSRSEMNVSTLELGDSALYLCASILVSVGTGSPGELFFGEGSRLTVL.

This clonotype was observed many times. This chain uses TRBV4-1 with TRBJ2-2, with TRBD2 as a possible D gene (6 bases). V lost 3 bases and J lost 7, with 18 bases in between. Per the germline V gene, CDR1 is MGHRA and CDR2 is YSYEKL. This CDR3 region has 16 residues. The CDR3 sequence: CASSHRLDVVGGELFF. CDR3 DNA: TGCGCCAGCAGCCACAGACTAGATGTTGTGGGCGGGGAGCTGTTTTTT.

This clonotype has at least ten counts. V gene TRBV5-1 combines with J gene TRBJ1-2, with a weak D call TRBD1 (5 bases). V gave up 0 bases and J gave up 5 bases, with 11 bases separating them. There are 14 residues in the CDR3. The germline V gene encodes CDR1 SGHRS and CDR2 YFSETQ. The CDR3: CASSLEGTQYGYTF. Here the CDR3 DNA reads TGCGCCAGCAGCTTGGAAGGGACCCAATATGGCTACACCTTC.

This clonotype was seen ten or more times. The rearrangement joins TRBV30 to TRBJ2-3; 8 bases line up with TRBD2. The CDR3 is made up of 15 amino acids. Trimming removed 2 bases from V and 1 base from J; junction bases left unmatched: 5. Germline lookup yields CDR1 GTSNPN and CDR2 SVGIG (reference sequence). The CDR3 sequence is CAWSIGGGRTDTQYF. CDR3 DNA sequence: TGTGCCTGGAGTATCGGCGGGGGGCGCACAGATACGCAGTATTTT.

This clonotype was observed at least ten times. The chain links TRBV9 to TRBJ2-2, with D tentatively TRBD2 (6 bases). V shed 0 bases and J shed 6 bases, with 9 bases lying between them. CDR1 and CDR2 (germline): SGDLS, YYNGEE. The CDR3 loop spans 14 amino acids. The chain's CDR3 is CASSVAAGSGELFF. CDR3 coding DNA: TGTGCCAGCAGCGTAGCTGCGGGATCCGGGGAGCTGTTTTTT.

This clonotype was detected many times. This chain links TRBV5-1 with TRBJ2-5; the D call may be TRBD1 or TRBD2 (5 bases each). With 0 bases removed from V and 4 bases from J, the gap between germline ends came to 10 bases. Per germline, CDR1 SGHRS and CDR2 YFSETQ. The CDR3 runs to 14 residues. The CDR3 bases are TGCGCCAGCAGCTTGGACCCAGGGAGAGAGACCCAGTACTTC. Protein: CASSLDPGRETQYF.

This clonotype was seen only a few times. This rearrangement joins TRBV7-2 to TRBJ2-2; D gene ambiguous. V gave up 4 bases and J gave up 5 bases, with 5 bases separating them. Germline V gives CDR1 SGHTA, CDR2 FQGNSA. The CDR3 runs to 12 residues. CDR3 amino acids: CASSSETGELFF. CDR3 bases: TGTGCCAGCAGCTCAGAAACCGGGGAGCTGTTTTTT.

This clonotype was counted many times. The rearrangement joins TRBV20-1 to TRBJ2-5; D is unresolved. With 3 bases removed from V and 1 base from J, the gap between germline ends came to 3 bases. Germline values: CDR1 DFQATT, CDR2 SNEGSKA (reference sequence). There are 11 residues in the CDR3. The CDR3 nucleotides read TGCAGTGCTAGTTTCCAAGAGACCCAGTACTTC. Translated, it gives CSASFQETQYF.